This entry describes one T cell receptor beta chain. The method was immunoSEQ multiplex PCR; TCRdb's version includes in-frame clones alone and lacks a portion of them. Among about 60,000 clones listed, about 81% were seen once. The data originate from a study of lymphopenia after photon versus proton radiotherapy. This CDR3 spans 14 amino acids. Losses at the gene ends were 8 bases for V and 0 bases for J; bases not matched to a gene: 5. CDR1 and CDR2 (germline): MNHNS, SASEGT. The sequence derives from a man in his 60s with pancreatic cancer. Sequences were derived from peripheral blood, sampled from a patient treated with proton-based radiotherapy. The chain has TRBV6-1 and TRBJ2-3, with 7 bases fitting TRBD2. DNA for the CDR3: TGTGCCAGCCCAGCGGGGACTAGCACAGATACGCAGTATTTT. This encodes CASPAGTSTDTQYF.